This entry concerns a single TCR beta chain. CDR1 and CDR2 from the germline V gene are SNHLY and FYNNEI. This CDR3 comprises 15 residues. The J segment lost 3 bases and the V segment lost 4 bases, leaving 4 bases of the junction unmatched. Repertoires were generated with immunoSEQ multiplex PCR, while TCRdb's copy carries only in-frame clones and drops some. The repertoire holds 200,000 to 250,000 clones, with about 90% as singletons. The data originate from a study of blood T cell repertoires in COVID-19. The sequence was collected from a woman aged 25 to 39 who had been exposed to COVID-19. Source material: PBMCs or T cells enriched from blood (not recorded which). J is TRBJ2-2 and V is TRBV2; the match to TRBD2 covers 8 bases. DNA for the CDR3: TGTGCCAGCAGTGCAAGGACTAGCTACACCGGGGAGCTGTTTTTT. This codes for CASSARTSYTGELFF.